Listed below are T cell receptor beta chains from one sample, sequenced in a study of a mutant IDH1 vaccine in newly diagnosed glioma. Their specific antigens are unknown. The assay was immunoSEQ multiplex PCR, and TCRdb's table has in-frame clones only and misses some. Of approximately 40,000 clones in the sample, roughly 84% were seen once. Sequenced here: PBMCs, sampled from a glioma patient whose treatment included an IDH1 peptide vaccine. The receptors stem from a man in his forties with glioma. Each CDR3 is given with its conserved first and last residue. The D gene is left open where the match is weak. A row's size may be missing; if present it is once, few, many or a size class.

CDR3: CASKTGGHGYTF; DNA: TGCGCCAGCAAAACAGGGGGCCATGGCTACACCTTC; V: TRBV5-1; J: TRBJ1-2; D: TRBD1; size: NA
CDR3: CASSYGRHTEAFF; DNA: TGTGCCAGCAGTTATGGACGCCACACTGAAGCTTTCTTT; V: TRBV6-5; J: TRBJ1-1; D: NA; size: NA
CDR3: CASSLGGLAYQETQYF; DNA: TGTGCCAGCAGCTTAGGGGGACTAGCGTACCAAGAGACCCAGTACTTC; V: TRBV7-9; J: TRBJ2-5; D: TRBD2; size: few
CDR3: CASSSSGRTRITF; DNA: TGTGCCAGTAGTTCCTCGGGAAGGACTAGAATCACCTTC; V: TRBV19; J: TRBJ1-2; D: NA; size: NA
CDR3: CASSPTTNYGYTF; DNA: TGTGCCAGCAGTCCAACTACTAACTATGGCTACACCTTC; V: TRBV27; J: TRBJ1-2; D: NA; size: NA
CDR3: CASSSDRFSYEQYF; DNA: TGTGCCAGCAGCTCGGACAGGTTCTCCTACGAGCAGTACTTC; V: TRBV6-5; J: TRBJ2-7; D: TRBD1; size: NA
CDR3: CASSPDSYTDTQYF; DNA: TGTGCCAGCAGCCCTGACAGCTACACAGATACGCAGTATTTT; V: TRBV11-1; J: TRBJ2-3; D: NA; size: NA
CDR3: CASSYGGVFEYF; DNA: TGTGCCAGCAGTTACGGGGGGGTTTTCGAGTACTTC; V: TRBV6-5; J: TRBJ2-7; D: TRBD2; size: NA
CDR3: CASSRNAETQYF; DNA: TGTGCCAGCAGCCGGAACGCGGAGACCCAGTACTTC; V: TRBV6-1; J: TRBJ2-5; D: NA; size: once
CDR3: CASSLTGTRSDTEAFF; DNA: TGTGCCAGCAGCTTAACCGGGACGCGTTCCGACACTGAAGCTTTCTTT; V: TRBV7-3; J: TRBJ1-1; D: NA; size: NA
CDR3: CASSNPSGSRETQYF; DNA: TGTGCCAGCAGCAACCCTAGCGGGAGTCGGGAGACCCAGTACTTC; V: TRBV5-6; J: TRBJ2-5; D: TRBD2; size: NA